This T cell receptor (beta chain) was obtained from a study of blood T cell repertoires in COVID-19. The overall study: Samples of COVID-19 (acute and convalescent) were obtained from the United States, Italy and Spain. In each case, the material was cDNA or gDNA derived from T cells, B-cell-depleted T cells, or PBMCs.

Original processing notes: Nucleated cell number was recorded as an estimate derived from reference gene primer amplification. TCRdb's copy holds only in-frame clones and misses some; the assay was immunoSEQ multiplex PCR. That table is the source of V, J and clone size, and D and trimming were worked out from the DNA. The sample comprises fewer than 400,000 clones, around 85% of which are singletons, and around 3.4% rests with the top ten. The CDR3 is made up of 15 amino acids. Trimming removed 5 bases from V and 1 base from J, with 12 bases in between. Germline-derived CDR1 and CDR2 are SEHNR and FQNEAQ (reference sequence).

The specimen was peripheral blood. The J gene is TRBJ1-3, the V gene TRBV7-9; D not certain. The TCR comes from a woman aged 18-35 years with acute or convalescent COVID-19. CDR3 sequence: CASSPTTGSGNTIYF. The CDR3 DNA follows: TGTGCCAGCAGCCCAACGACGGGGTCTGGAAACACCATATATTTT.